The 16 T cell receptor beta chains in this list originate from one sample, sequenced in a study of Ad26.COV2.S vaccination and SARS-CoV-2 variants. This table comes from immunoSEQ multiplex PCR, and its TCRdb copy is limited to in-frame clones, with some not included. The sample has roughly 380,000 clones, about 92% seen once. Source: peripheral blood, taken after recovery from COVID-19. The receptors come from a human donor who had recovered from COVID-19.

This chain joins TRBV13 and TRBJ2-7; D not resolved. V was pared by 5 bases and J by 4 bases, with 12 bases between. The germline V gene has CDR1 PRHDT and CDR2 FYEKMQ (reference sequence). The CDR3 has 13 amino acids. Here the CDR3 DNA reads TGTGCCAGCAGCCAATCCCGAAGATACGAGCAGTACTTC. This gives the protein CASSQSRRYEQYF. The entire variable domain, with the rest obtained from reference TRBV13 and TRBJ2-7, is as follows: AAGVIQSPRHLIKEKRETATLKCYPIPRHDTVYWYQQGPGQDPQFLISFYEKMQSDKGSIPDRFSAQQFSDYHSELNMSSLELGDSALYFCASSQSRRYEQYFGPGTRLTVT.

The chain employs TRBV6-1 and TRBJ1-1, with no clear D. Deletions cut 3 bases from V and 4 bases from J, with 21 bases between. The CDR3 consists of 17 residues. Germline CDR1 is MNHNS and CDR2 is SASEGT. CDR3 region: CASSDLHSGLEGTEAFF. Written as DNA, the CDR3 is TGTGCCAGCAGTGATCTTCATTCGGGCCTCGAGGGCACTGAAGCTTTCTTT.

CDR3 DNA: TGCGCCAGCAGCAGGACAGGGTCCTCTGGGGCCAACGTCCTGACTTTC. Translation gives CASSRTGSSGANVLTF. The chain combines TRBV4-1 with TRBJ2-6; 8 nucleotides line up with TRBD1. The trim removed 5 bases at V and 0 bases at J, leaving 3 bases unmatched. The germline CDR1 and CDR2 sequences are MGHRA and YSYEKL. The CDR3 is 16 residues long.

The chain has TRBV5-1 and TRBJ2-5, with 8 bases identical to TRBD1. Germline values: CDR1 SGHRS, CDR2 YFSETQ. Germline trimming cut 4 bases from V and 4 bases from J; bases unmatched to any gene: 3. CDR3 length equals 13 residues. The CDR3 sequence is CASSTRGRETQYF. The DNA for the CDR3 is TGCGCCAGCAGCACCAGGGGGCGAGAGACCCAGTACTTC.

The chain is built from TRBV15 and TRBJ1-1, with 9 bases lining up with TRBD1. The germline CDR1 and CDR2 sequences are LNHNV and YYDKDF (reference sequence). With V trimmed by 0 bases and J by 0 bases, 8 bases remained unmatched. The CDR3 extends over 18 amino acids. The CDR3 DNA is TGTGCCACCAGCAGAGATTGGGACAGGGTCTCTATGAACACTGAAGCTTTCTTT. Residues: CATSRDWDRVSMNTEAFF.

The chain couples TRBV15 to TRBJ2-2, with TRBD1 matching over 11 bases. The V and J ends lost 3 bases and 5 bases, in that order; junction bases with no gene match: 17. The germline V gene has CDR1 LNHNV and CDR2 YYDKDF (reference sequence). CDR3 length equals 20 residues. The CDR3 DNA sequence: TGTGCCACCAGCAGTGTTGCCGGGACAGGGGGTATCTGGGTGACCGGGGAGCTGTTTTTT. Encoded protein: CATSSVAGTGGIWVTGELFF. The full variable domain, with the rest looked up from reference TRBV15 and TRBJ2-2, is DAMVIQNPRYQVTQFGKPVTLSCSQTLNHNVMYWYQQKSSQAPKLLFHYYDKDFNNEADTPDNFQSRRPNTSFCFLDIRSPGLGDTAMYLCATSSVAGTGGIWVTGELFFGEGSRLTVL.

The rearrangement links TRBV12-3 or TRBV12-4 to TRBJ2-2; no reliable D call. This CDR3 has 11 amino acids. Between the trimmed V and J ends, which lost 11 bases and 5 bases, there was a span of 9 bases. The CDR3 region is CAALGTGELFF. CDR3 coding DNA: TGTGCCGCCTTGGGGACCGGGGAGCTGTTTTTT.

This chain joins TRBV12-3 or TRBV12-4 and TRBJ1-1; a weak D match, TRBD1 (6 bases). This CDR3 contains 13 residues. V was clipped by 7 bases and J by 1 base, with 10 bases between them. In nucleotides, the CDR3 is TGTGCCAGCACACCCAGGGGGAACACTGAAGCTTTCTTT. This codes for CASTPRGNTEAFF.

V gene TRBV5-7 combines with J gene TRBJ2-7; no clear D gene. TRBV5-7 falls under the ORF class, with uncertain function. V dropped 0 bases and J dropped 6 bases, with 16 bases sitting between them. The CDR3 totals 15 residues. For the CDR3, the DNA is TGTGCCAGCAGCTTGGCCATAATAGTGGGGTTCGAGCAGTACTTC. It specifies CASSLAIIVGFEQYF.

This clone was recorded once. This chain links TRBV6-5 with TRBJ1-6; D possibly corresponds to TRBD1 (5 bases). V gave up 4 bases and J gave up 4 bases, with 11 bases separating them. Germline CDR1 reads MNHEY; CDR2 reads SVGAGI. This CDR3 has 15 amino acids. This CDR3 reads CASSLRGLYNSPLHF. The CDR3 nucleotides read TGTGCCAGCAGTTTGCGGGGCCTTTATAATTCACCCCTCCACTTT.

The CDR3 spells CASSVGATGRRGYTF. The CDR3 coding sequence is TGTGCCAGCAGCGTAGGAGCCACAGGGCGAAGAGGCTACACCTTC. The V and J genes are TRBV9 and TRBJ1-2, with D possibly TRBD1 on 6 matching bases. Germline V gene data show CDR1 as SGDLS and CDR2 as YYNGEE. Trimming left V 0 bases short and J 8 bases short, with 17 bases between. This CDR3 has 15 residues.

The CDR3 coding sequence is TGTGCCAGCTCCGAGAGGGCAGCGGGATCTAGCACAGATACGCAGTATTTT. Translation: CASSERAAGSSTDTQYF. V gene TRBV18 combines with J gene TRBJ2-3; 7 nucleotides agree with TRBD2. Germline V CDR1 and CDR2: KGHSH, LQKENI. Trimming removed 6 bases from V and 0 bases from J; junction bases left unmatched: 12. This CDR3 comprises 17 residues.

The J gene is TRBJ1-1, the V gene TRBV9, with 8 bases matching TRBD1. The germline V gene has CDR1 SGDLS and CDR2 YYNGEE. The CDR3 length is 17 residues. Unmatched junction bases numbered 14, after V lost 3 bases and J lost 4 bases. For the CDR3, the DNA is TGTGCCAGCAGCGGAGCCACTTCACAGGGGGGTGGCACTGAAGCTTTCTTT. This gives the protein CASSGATSQGGGTEAFF.

The gene calls are TRBV5-3 and TRBJ2-7; D unresolved. TRBV5-3 belongs to the ORF category, with a function that is uncertain. V was pared by 5 bases and J by 0 bases, with 9 bases between. The CDR3 consists of 13 residues. The CDR3 nucleotides read TGTGCCAGAAGTCATAGCTGCTCCTACGAGCAGTACTTC. This sequence encodes CARSHSCSYEQYF.

The chain combines TRBV6-2 or TRBV6-3 with TRBJ1-2, with a tentative D call TRBD1 (6 bases). The germline V gene has CDR1 MNHEY and CDR2 SVGEGT. This CDR3 region has 16 residues. Trimming removed 6 bases at V and 4 bases at J, with 21 bases between. The CDR3: CASSHSGTKVVYGYTF. The CDR3, as DNA: TGTGCCAGCAGCCACTCGGGGACAAAGGTGGTCTATGGCTACACCTTC.

This clone was seen only a few times. This rearrangement joins TRBV19 to TRBJ1-3; no definite D call. The CDR3 has 15 residues. The V and J ends lost 0 bases and 0 bases respectively, with 6 bases between them. CDR1 and CDR2 from the germline V gene are LNHDA and SQIVND (reference sequence). Here the CDR3 reads CASSIEPGSGNTIYF. CDR3 DNA: TGTGCCAGTAGTATAGAGCCAGGCTCTGGAAACACCATATATTTT.